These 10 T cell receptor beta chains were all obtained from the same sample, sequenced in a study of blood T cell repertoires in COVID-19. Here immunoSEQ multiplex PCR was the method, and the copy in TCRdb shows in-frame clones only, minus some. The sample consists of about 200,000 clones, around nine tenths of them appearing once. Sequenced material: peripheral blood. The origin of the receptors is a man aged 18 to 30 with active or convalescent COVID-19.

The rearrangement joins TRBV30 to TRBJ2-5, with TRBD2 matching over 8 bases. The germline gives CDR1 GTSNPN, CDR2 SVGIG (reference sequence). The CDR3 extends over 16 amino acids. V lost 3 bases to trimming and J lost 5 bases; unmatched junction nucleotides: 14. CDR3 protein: CAWSDRGGPAFETQYF. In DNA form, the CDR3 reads TGTGCCTGGAGCGACCGGGGGGGGCCTGCTTTCGAGACCCAGTACTTC.

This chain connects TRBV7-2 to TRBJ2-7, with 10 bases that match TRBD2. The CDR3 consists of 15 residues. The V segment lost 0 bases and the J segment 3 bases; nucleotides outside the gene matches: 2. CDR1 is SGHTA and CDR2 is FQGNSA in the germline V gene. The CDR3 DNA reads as TGTGCCAGCAGCTTAGCTCTAGCGGGAGTCTACGAGCAGTACTTC. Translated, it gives CASSLALAGVYEQYF.

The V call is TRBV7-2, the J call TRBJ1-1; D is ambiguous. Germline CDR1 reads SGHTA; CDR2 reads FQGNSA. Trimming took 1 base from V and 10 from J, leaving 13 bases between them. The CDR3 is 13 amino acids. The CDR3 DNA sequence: TGTGCCAGCAGCTTAGAGGCTATCTCGGGAGCTTTCTTT. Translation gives CASSLEAISGAFF.

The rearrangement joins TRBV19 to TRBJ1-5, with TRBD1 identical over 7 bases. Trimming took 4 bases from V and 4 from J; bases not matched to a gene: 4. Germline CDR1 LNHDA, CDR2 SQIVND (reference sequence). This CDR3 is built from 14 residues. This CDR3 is CASSTGTANQPQHF. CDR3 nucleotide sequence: TGTGCCAGTAGTACCGGGACAGCGAATCAGCCCCAGCATTTT.

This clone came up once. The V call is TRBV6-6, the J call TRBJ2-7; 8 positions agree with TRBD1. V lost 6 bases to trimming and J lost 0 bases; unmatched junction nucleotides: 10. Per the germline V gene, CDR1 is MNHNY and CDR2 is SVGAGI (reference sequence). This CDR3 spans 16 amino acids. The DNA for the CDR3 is TGTGCCAGCAGCCACAGCGGACAGGGAGGCTCCTACGAGCAGTACTTC. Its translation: CASSHSGQGGSYEQYF.

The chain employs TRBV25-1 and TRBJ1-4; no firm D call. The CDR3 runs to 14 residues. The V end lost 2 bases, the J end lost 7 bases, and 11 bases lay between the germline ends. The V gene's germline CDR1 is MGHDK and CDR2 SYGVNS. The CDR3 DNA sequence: TGTGCCAGCAGTGAACGCAGATCTGGTGAAAAACTGTTTTTT. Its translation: CASSERRSGEKLFF.

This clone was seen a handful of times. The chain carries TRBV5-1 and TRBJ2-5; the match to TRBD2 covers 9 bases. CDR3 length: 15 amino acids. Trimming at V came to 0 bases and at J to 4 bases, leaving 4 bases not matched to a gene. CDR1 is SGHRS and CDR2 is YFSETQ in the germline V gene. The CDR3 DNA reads TGCGCCAGCAGCTTGGGTGCGGGAGGGGCAGAGACCCAGTACTTC. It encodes CASSLGAGGAETQYF. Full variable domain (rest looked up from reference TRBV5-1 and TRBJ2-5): KAGVTQTPRYLIKTRGQQVTLSCSPISGHRSVSWYQQTPGQGLQFLFEYFSETQRNKGNFPGRFSGRQFSNSRSEMNVSTLELGDSALYLCASSLGAGGAETQYFGPGTRLLVL.

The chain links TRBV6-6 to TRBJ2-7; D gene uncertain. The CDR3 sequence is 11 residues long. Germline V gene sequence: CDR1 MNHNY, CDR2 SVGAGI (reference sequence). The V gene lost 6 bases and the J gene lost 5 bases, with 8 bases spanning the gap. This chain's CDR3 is CASSLGDEQYF. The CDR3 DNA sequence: TGTGCCAGCAGCCTAGGAGACGAGCAGTACTTC.

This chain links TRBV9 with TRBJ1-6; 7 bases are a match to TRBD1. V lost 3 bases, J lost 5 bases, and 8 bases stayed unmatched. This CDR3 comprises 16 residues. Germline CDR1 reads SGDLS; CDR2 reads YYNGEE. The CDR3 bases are TGTGCCAGCAGCGCCAGCGGGGGACAGAATAATTCACCCCTCCACTTT. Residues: CASSASGGQNNSPLHF.

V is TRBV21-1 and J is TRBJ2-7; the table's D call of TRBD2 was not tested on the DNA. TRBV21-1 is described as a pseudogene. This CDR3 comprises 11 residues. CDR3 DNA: TGTGCCAGCAGCAAAGAGCAAGAGCAGTACTTC. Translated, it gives CASSKEQEQYF.